The 22 T cell receptor beta chains below were found in one sample sequenced in a study of monozygotic twins with cystic fibrosis. Assay used: immunoSEQ multiplex PCR; TCRdb lists only in-frame clones, some missing. Of about 21,000 clones listed, less than 95% are singletons. The sample taken for sequencing was blood. The receptors derive from a girl aged 2 to 9 with cystic fibrosis.

V gene TRBV29-1 combines with J gene TRBJ2-1; a possible D gene is TRBD1 (6 bases). Germline V gene sequence: CDR1 SQVTM, CDR2 ANQGSEA. The V end was cut by 1 base, the J end by 8 bases, with 12 bases between. The CDR3 is made up of 13 amino acids. The DNA of the CDR3 is TGCAGCGTTGAAGTCACAGGGTTCGATGAGCAGTTCTTC. It yields the protein CSVEVTGFDEQFF.

The chain has TRBV7-9 and TRBJ1-1; 8 bases align to TRBD1. V was pared by 5 bases and J by 7 bases, with 6 bases of the junction left unmatched. CDR3 length: 13 residues. Germline values: CDR1 SEHNR, CDR2 FQNEAQ (reference sequence). CDR3 protein: CASSLGQGFEAFF. The CDR3 DNA reads TGTGCCAGCAGCCTCGGACAGGGATTTGAAGCTTTCTTT.

The table lists this clone with a few counts. The chain links TRBV7-2 to TRBJ1-2, with 7 bases fitting TRBD1. CDR3 length: 15 residues. Unmatched junction bases numbered 7, after V lost 1 base and J lost 5 bases. The germline gives CDR1 SGHTA, CDR2 FQGNSA. The CDR3 loop reads CASSLVPPGQYGYTF. CDR3 in DNA: TGTGCCAGCAGCTTAGTGCCCCCGGGACAGTATGGCTACACCTTC.

The chain combines TRBV15 with TRBJ2-7, with D possibly being TRBD1 (6 bases). The CDR3 loop spans 15 amino acids. Trimming took off 0 bases at V and 3 bases at J, with 12 bases between the two ends. Germline CDR1 reads LNHNV; CDR2 reads YYDKDF (reference sequence). The CDR3 loop is CATSRDQDSHYEQYF. The CDR3 nucleotides read TGTGCCACCAGCAGAGATCAGGACAGCCACTACGAGCAGTACTTC.

V and J are TRBV29-1 and TRBJ2-5; D perhaps matches TRBD1 (6 bases). The J call may be mistaken, given a closer DNA end match to TRBJ2-7. The CDR3 runs to 16 residues. Germline values: CDR1 SQVTM, CDR2 ANQGSEA. The CDR3: CSARSPKQGTYYEQYF. DNA for the CDR3: TGCAGCGCCCGGTCCCCCAAACAGGGAACCTACTACGAGCAGTACTTC.

CDR3 sequence reads: CASSTGVGNQPQHF. CDR3 coding DNA: TGTGCCAGCAGCACAGGGGTGGGCAATCAGCCCCAGCATTTT. The chain is built from TRBV5-4 and TRBJ1-5; 7 positions match TRBD1. CDR3 length: 14 amino acids. Germline CDR1 is SGHNT and CDR2 is YYREEE (reference sequence). Trimming removed 4 bases from V and 2 bases from J; junction bases left unmatched: 3. Drawing the rest from reference TRBV5-4 and TRBJ1-5, the complete variable domain is ETGVTQSPTHLIKTRGQQVTLRCSSQSGHNTVSWYQQALGQGPQFIFQYYREEENGRGNFPPRFSGLQFPNYSSELNVNALELDDSALYLCASSTGVGNQPQHFGDGTRLSIL.

J is TRBJ2-5 and V is TRBV18; TRBD2 aligns across 7 bases. The germline gives CDR1 KGHSH, CDR2 LQKENI. The J segment lost 4 bases and the V segment lost 3 bases, leaving 11 bases of the junction unmatched. The CDR3 totals 16 residues. The CDR3 loop is CASSPRRGSSLETQYF. Written as DNA, the CDR3 is TGTGCCAGCTCACCTCGCCGCGGGAGTTCGTTAGAGACCCAGTACTTC.

The CDR3: CASSVQKTGRYGYTF. Here the CDR3 DNA reads TGTGCCAGTAGTGTCCAAAAGACAGGGAGGTATGGCTACACCTTC. The chain links TRBV19 to TRBJ1-2, with 7 bases lining up with TRBD1. J lost 5 bases, V lost 5 bases, and 11 bases had no gene match. The length of the CDR3 is 15 residues. CDR1 and CDR2 (germline): LNHDA, SQIVND (reference sequence). Variable domain in full (rest from reference TRBV19 and TRBJ1-2): DGGITQSPKYLFRKEGQNVTLSCEQNLNHDAMYWYRQDPGQGLRLIYYSQIVNDFQKGDIAEGYSVSREKKESFPLTVTSAQKNPTAFYLCASSVQKTGRYGYTFGSGTRLTVV.

This sequence joins TRBV4-1 and TRBJ2-7; perhaps TRBD2 as D (5 bases). The V and J ends lost 0 bases and 0 bases respectively, with 18 bases between them. The CDR3 is made up of 18 amino acids. Germline CDR1 reads MGHRA; CDR2 reads YSYEKL. CDR3 loop: CASSQELLAAELSYEQYF. The CDR3 nucleotides are TGCGCCAGCAGCCAAGAGCTTCTTGCAGCGGAGCTCTCCTACGAGCAGTACTTC.

V is TRBV18 and J is TRBJ1-1, with D possibly TRBD1 on 5 matching bases. The germline CDR1 and CDR2 sequences are KGHSH and LQKENI. The CDR3 length is 15 residues. V was cut by 2 bases and J by 1 base, with 11 bases left in between. In nucleotides, the CDR3 is TGTGCCAGCTCACCAGGGGCCGGGTCGAACACTGAAGCTTTCTTT. Amino acid sequence: CASSPGAGSNTEAFF.

V gene TRBV7-6 combines with J gene TRBJ2-7, with a possible D match to TRBD1 (6 bases). Germline V CDR1 and CDR2: SGHVS, FNYEAQ. The CDR3 has 15 residues. V lost 3 bases, J lost 5 bases, and 17 bases lay in between. CDR3 in DNA: TGTGCCAGCAGCTTTGAGACAGGCCCCAACCACGAGCAGTACTTC. It specifies CASSFETGPNHEQYF. The complete variable domain, with remaining parts taken from reference TRBV7-6 and TRBJ2-7, reads GAGVSQSPRYKVTKRGQDVALRCDPISGHVSLYWYRQALGQGPEFLTYFNYEAQQDKSGLPNDRFSAERPEGSISTLTIQRTEQRDSAMYRCASSFETGPNHEQYFGPGTRLTVT.

The chain combines TRBV11-2 with TRBJ2-3; TRBD2 matches 7 bases. In germline, CDR1 is SGHAT, CDR2 FQNNGV. The V segment lost 1 base and the J segment 2 bases; nucleotides outside the gene matches: 3. This CDR3 is 15 amino acids long. CDR3 coding DNA: TGTGCCAGCAGCTTAGCTGGACTAGACACAGATACGCAGTATTTT. As protein: CASSLAGLDTDTQYF.

This clone was detected only a few times. The CDR3 bases are TGTGCCAGCAGCTTGTGGGTGGCTCAAAGGAGTGAGCAGTTCTTC. It is translated as CASSLWVAQRSEQFF. This chain joins TRBV7-8 and TRBJ2-1; D unresolved. The CDR3 is 15 residues long. With 3 bases removed from V and 9 bases from J, the gap between germline ends came to 18 bases. Germline loops: CDR1 SGHVS, CDR2 FQNEAQ.

The chain carries TRBV2 and TRBJ2-3; possible D gene TRBD2, 5 bases. The V gene lost 11 bases and the J gene lost 1 base, with 10 bases spanning the gap. Germline assignment: CDR1 SNHLY and CDR2 FYNNEI. CDR3 length: 12 residues. DNA for the CDR3: TGTGCCGGCGGGTCGGGCACAGATACGCAGTATTTT. It codes for CAGGSGTDTQYF.

The chain has TRBV5-1 and TRBJ2-1; D ambiguous. CDR1 SGHRS and CDR2 YFSETQ come from the germline V gene. V was shortened by 0 bases and J by 3 bases, with 7 bases between the two germline ends. The CDR3 covers 14 residues. The CDR3 DNA follows: TGCGCCAGCAGCTTGGATGGCAGCTACAATGAGCAGTTCTTC. Its translation: CASSLDGSYNEQFF.

This chain connects TRBV6-5 to TRBJ1-1; a weak D match, TRBD1 (5 bases). The CDR3 is made up of 15 amino acids. Germline CDR1 is MNHEY and CDR2 is SVGAGI. Trimming left V 2 bases short and J 0 bases short, with 10 bases between. CDR3 loop: CASSYRGLLNTEAFF. The CDR3 DNA reads TGTGCCAGCAGTTACAGGGGACTGTTGAACACTGAAGCTTTCTTT.

This clone was recorded only once. The V and J genes are TRBV4-3 and TRBJ2-7; D is possibly TRBD2 (7 bases). Germline V gene data show CDR1 as LGHNA and CDR2 as YSLEER. V lost 0 bases, J lost 3 bases, and 15 bases lay in between. CDR3 length: 16 amino acids. CDR3 DNA: TGCGCCAGCAGCCAAGATAGGGGGGCTAGCGGCTACGAGCAGTACTTC. It translates to CASSQDRGASGYEQYF.

J is TRBJ2-2 and V is TRBV27; D may be TRBD2 (6 bases). Germline V gives CDR1 MNHEY, CDR2 SMNVEV (reference sequence). V was cut by 5 bases and J by 5 bases, with 18 bases left in between. This CDR3 comprises 16 residues. The CDR3 DNA sequence: TGTGCCAGCAGTCCGAGAGGAGGGTGGTATACCGGGGAGCTGTTTTTT. Translated, it gives CASSPRGGWYTGELFF.

This chain uses TRBV6-4 with TRBJ1-6; 10 bases fit TRBD1. V shed 8 bases and J 8 bases; nucleotides not matched to a gene: 0. The CDR3 has 12 amino acids. Germline values: CDR1 MRHNA, CDR2 SNTAGT. Written as DNA, the CDR3 is TGTGCCAGCGGACAGGGGGATTCACCCCTCCACTTT. Translating gives CASGQGDSPLHF.

The chain uses TRBV5-1 and TRBJ2-1, with 11 positions matching TRBD2. The CDR3 runs 15 residues. J was trimmed by 2 bases and V by 2 bases; bases with no gene match: 0. Germline V lookup: CDR1 SGHRS, CDR2 YFSETQ. The CDR3 is CASSFSGGAYNEQFF. The CDR3 DNA reads TGCGCCAGCAGCTTTAGCGGGGGGGCCTACAATGAGCAGTTCTTC.

The chain links TRBV5-4 to TRBJ1-4; 9 bases align to TRBD1. J was trimmed by 8 bases and V by 3 bases; bases with no gene match: 5. Germline CDR1 SGHNT, CDR2 YYREEE (reference sequence). CDR3 length: 14 residues. For the CDR3, the DNA is TGTGCCAGCAGCTCCCGGGACAGGGACGAAAAACTGTTTTTT. Its protein product is CASSSRDRDEKLFF. The full variable domain, rest sourced from reference TRBV5-4 and TRBJ1-4, is ETGVTQSPTHLIKTRGQQVTLRCSSQSGHNTVSWYQQALGQGPQFIFQYYREEENGRGNFPPRFSGLQFPNYSSELNVNALELDDSALYLCASSSRDRDEKLFFGSGTQLSVL.

J is TRBJ2-7 and V is TRBV5-1, with 7 nucleotides matching TRBD2. The CDR3 runs to 17 residues. Germline assignment: CDR1 SGHRS and CDR2 YFSETQ. After removal of 0 bases from V and 0 bases from J, the junction contained 9 bases not matched to a gene. The CDR3 region is CASSLAGEREASYEQYF. In DNA, the CDR3 is TGCGCCAGCAGCTTGGCCGGTGAGCGGGAAGCCTCCTACGAGCAGTACTTC.